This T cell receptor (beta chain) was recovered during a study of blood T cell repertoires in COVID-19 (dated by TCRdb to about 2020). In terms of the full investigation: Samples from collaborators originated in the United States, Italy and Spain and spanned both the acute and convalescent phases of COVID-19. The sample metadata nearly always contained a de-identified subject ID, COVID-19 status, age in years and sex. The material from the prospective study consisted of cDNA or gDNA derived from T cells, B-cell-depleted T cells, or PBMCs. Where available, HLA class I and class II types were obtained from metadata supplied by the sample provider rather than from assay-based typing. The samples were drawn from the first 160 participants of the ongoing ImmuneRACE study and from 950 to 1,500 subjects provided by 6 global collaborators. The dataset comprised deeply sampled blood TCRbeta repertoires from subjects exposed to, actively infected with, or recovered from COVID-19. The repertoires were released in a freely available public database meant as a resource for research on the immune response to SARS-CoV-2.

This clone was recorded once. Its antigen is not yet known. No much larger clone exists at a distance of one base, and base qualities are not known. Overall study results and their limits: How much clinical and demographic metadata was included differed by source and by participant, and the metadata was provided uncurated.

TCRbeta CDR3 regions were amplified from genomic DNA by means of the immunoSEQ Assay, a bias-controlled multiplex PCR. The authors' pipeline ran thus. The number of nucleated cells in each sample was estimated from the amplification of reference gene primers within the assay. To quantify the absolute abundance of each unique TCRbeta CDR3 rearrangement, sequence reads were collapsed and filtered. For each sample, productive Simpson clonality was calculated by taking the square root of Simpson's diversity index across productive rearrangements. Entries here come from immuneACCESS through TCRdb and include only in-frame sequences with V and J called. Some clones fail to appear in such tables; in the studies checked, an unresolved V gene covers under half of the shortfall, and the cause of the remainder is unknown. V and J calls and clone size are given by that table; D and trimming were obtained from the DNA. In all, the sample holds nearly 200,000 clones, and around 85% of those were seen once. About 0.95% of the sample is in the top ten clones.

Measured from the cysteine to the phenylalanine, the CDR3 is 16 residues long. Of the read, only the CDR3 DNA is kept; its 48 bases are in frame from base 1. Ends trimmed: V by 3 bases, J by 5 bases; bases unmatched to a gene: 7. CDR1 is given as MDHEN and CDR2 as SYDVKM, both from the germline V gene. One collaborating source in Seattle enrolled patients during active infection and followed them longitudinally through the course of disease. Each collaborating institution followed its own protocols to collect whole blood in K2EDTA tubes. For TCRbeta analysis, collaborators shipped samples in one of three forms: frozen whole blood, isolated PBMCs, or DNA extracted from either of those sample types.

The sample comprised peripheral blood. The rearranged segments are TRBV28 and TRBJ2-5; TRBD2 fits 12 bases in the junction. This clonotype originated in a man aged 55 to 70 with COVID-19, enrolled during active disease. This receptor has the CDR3 CASSFLAGGYKETQYF. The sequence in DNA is TGTGCCAGCAGTTTCCTAGCGGGAGGGTATAAGGAGACCCAGTACTTC.